This TCR beta chain stems from a study of molecular identifiers for immune sequencing clone quantification. The table lists this clonotype with a few counts. Methods described previously were used for bulk TCR libraries, and listed TCR primers were applied. TCRdb reprocessed the PCR reads with MiXCR, giving one entry per CDR3 protein. The sample includes more than 70,000 distinct CDR3 sequences, 21% of them seen just once. V was pared by 4 bases and J by 0 bases, with 16 bases between. The CDR3 has 17 residues. Germline CDR1 and CDR2: SGHKS and YYEKEE (reference sequence). The gene calls are TRBV5-5 and TRBJ2-2; tentative D call: TRBD1 (6 bases). The sequenced sample consisted of naive CD8+ T cells from blood, with Jurkat cell RNA spiked in. Subset here: FACS-sorted CD8+CD4-CCR7+CD45RA+ naive T cells. This clonotype was obtained from a human donor in good health. Some libraries in this study had Jurkat cell RNA spiked in. CDR3 sequence (DNA): TGTGCCAGCAGCAATCCAACCGGGACACCGAACACCGGGGAGCTGTTTTTT. Its translation is CASSNPTGTPNTGELFF.